The 25 T cell receptor beta chains listed next were all sequenced from one sample in a study of cytomegalovirus exposure and HLA in healthy donors. 60 Vbeta and 13 Jbeta primers were used in PCR. The table came from immunoSEQ multiplex PCR; TCRdb's copy has only in-frame clones and leaves some out. Altogether 60,000 or so clones are present, about four fifths being singletons, with the ten largest covering around 1.7%. The sample comprised PBMCs. These receptor sequences come from a man aged 40-49 years in good health and CMV-seronegative.

This clone has more than one count but fewer than ten. The CDR3 loop is CASSHSMAEAFF. The CDR3 DNA sequence: TGTGCCAGCAGCCACAGCATGGCTGAAGCTTTCTTT. The chain joins TRBV6-5 to TRBJ1-1; no clear D. V was shortened by 6 bases and J by 6 bases, with 11 bases between the two germline ends. In germline, CDR1 is MNHEY, CDR2 SVGAGI. The CDR3 extends over 12 amino acids.

The V gene is TRBV7-2, the J gene TRBJ1-2; D not resolved. Per the germline V gene, CDR1 is SGHTA and CDR2 is FQGNSA. This CDR3 comprises 13 residues. The ends were cut back, 1 base at V and 4 bases at J, with 7 bases in the middle. CDR3 bases: TGTGCCAGCAGCTTAGGTCCCTCCTATGGCTACACCTTC. Protein sequence: CASSLGPSYGYTF.

This chain joins TRBV2 and TRBJ2-3; D might be TRBD1 (5 bases). CDR1 and CDR2 from the germline V gene are SNHLY and FYNNEI. The CDR3 consists of 13 residues. Trimming stripped 5 bases from V and 6 bases from J, with 12 bases between. The CDR3 DNA is TGTGCCAGCAGTCGAAATTGGGGCGATACGCAGTATTTT. Translation gives CASSRNWGDTQYF.

The chain employs TRBV28 and TRBJ1-4; 7 nucleotides align to TRBD1. V lost 6 bases to trimming and J lost 7 bases; unmatched junction nucleotides: 8. Germline CDR1 reads MDHEN; CDR2 reads SYDVKM. This CDR3 contains 14 residues. The CDR3 sequence is CASSLDRVREKLFF. In DNA form, the CDR3 reads TGTGCCAGCAGCCTCGACAGGGTGCGTGAAAAACTGTTTTTT.

This rearrangement joins TRBV5-4 to TRBJ1-1, with unresolved D. The CDR3 runs 12 residues. Germline lookup yields CDR1 SGHNT and CDR2 YYREEE (reference sequence). Trimming left V 2 bases short and J 4 bases short, with 6 bases between. CDR3: CASSFGFTEAFF. In nucleotides, the CDR3 is TGTGCCAGCAGCTTCGGTTTCACTGAAGCTTTCTTT.

J is TRBJ1-6 and V is TRBV7-2, with TRBD1 as a possible D gene (6 bases). The germline V and J ends were trimmed by 5 bases and 5 bases, with 13 bases remaining between them. Germline V gives CDR1 SGHTA, CDR2 FQGNSA. The CDR3 contains 15 residues. The CDR3 DNA follows: TGTGCCAGCAGCGCAACGGGACAAAATAATTCACCCCTCCACTTT. Translating gives CASSATGQNNSPLHF.

This clone was picked up one time. The gene calls are TRBV4-1 and TRBJ1-2; 7 bases map to TRBD1. The germline CDR1 and CDR2 sequences are MGHRA and YSYEKL. The CDR3 consists of 16 residues. V shed 3 bases, J shed 2 bases, and the junction held 9 bases outside the gene matches. In nucleotides, the CDR3 is TGCGCCAGCAGCCACCCAAAGGACAGGAGGAACTATGGCTACACCTTC. Residues: CASSHPKDRRNYGYTF.

The chain joins TRBV27 to TRBJ1-1; D unclear. The CDR3 extends over 13 amino acids. Germline values: CDR1 MNHEY, CDR2 SMNVEV (reference sequence). Deletions cut 2 bases from V and 3 bases from J, with 7 bases between. CDR3 nucleotides: TGTGCCAGCAGTTTAGAGGGAGACACTGAAGCTTTCTTT. Its protein product is CASSLEGDTEAFF.

The rearrangement joins TRBV6-1 to TRBJ1-1; TRBD1 matches 9 bases. V lost 7 bases and J lost 3; bases outside the gene matches: 3. The CDR3 runs to 13 residues. CDR1 is MNHNS, CDR2 SASEGT, per germline. CDR3 region: CASKDRGYTEAFF. The CDR3 DNA sequence: TGTGCCAGCAAGGACAGGGGCTACACTGAAGCTTTCTTT.

The genes are TRBV5-1 and TRBJ2-7; D might be TRBD1 (6 bases). Germline lookup yields CDR1 SGHRS and CDR2 YFSETQ. The CDR3 has 13 amino acids. V was trimmed by 4 bases and J by 4 bases, leaving 12 bases between them. The CDR3 spells CASSRGQPYEQYF. The CDR3 bases are TGCGCCAGCAGCAGAGGACAGCCGTACGAGCAGTACTTC.

The DNA for the CDR3 is TGTGCCAGCAGCCAAACTATGACAGGGAGTCACGAGCAGTACTTC. This codes for CASSQTMTGSHEQYF. This chain joins TRBV7-9 and TRBJ2-7, with 7 bases lining up with TRBD1. The CDR3 totals 15 residues. The V gene end was trimmed by 5 bases and the J gene end by 5 bases; junction bases not matched to a gene: 12. Per the germline V gene, CDR1 is SEHNR and CDR2 is FQNEAQ (reference sequence).

The chain recombines TRBV4-3 with TRBJ2-7; possible D gene TRBD1, 6 bases. The CDR3 runs 15 residues. The V and J ends lost 3 bases and 0 bases respectively, with 12 bases between them. From germline, CDR1 is LGHNA and CDR2 YSLEER. The CDR3, as DNA: TGCGCCAGCAGCCATCGACAGGAGAGCTCCTACGAGCAGTACTTC. This encodes CASSHRQESSYEQYF.

The chain uses TRBV7-8 and TRBJ2-2; 9 nucleotides align to TRBD2. The junction had 6 bases not matched to a gene; V was cut back by 0 bases and J by 4 bases. The CDR3 totals 17 residues. Per the germline V gene, CDR1 is SGHVS and CDR2 is FQNEAQ. The CDR3 DNA is TGTGCCAGCAGCTTAGCGTTGGGCGGGGGGGCCACCGGGGAGCTGTTTTTT. This codes for CASSLALGGGATGELFF. The full variable domain, rest sourced from reference TRBV7-8 and TRBJ2-2, is GAGVSQSPRYKVAKRGQDVALRCDPISGHVSLFWYQQALGQGPEFLTYFQNEAQLDKSGLPSDRFFAERPEGSVSTLKIQRTQQEDSAVYLCASSLALGGGATGELFFGEGSRLTVL.

The rearrangement joins TRBV7-2 to TRBJ2-7, with 9 positions matching TRBD2. Germline V gives CDR1 SGHTA, CDR2 FQGNSA. Germline trimming cut 3 bases from V and 7 bases from J; bases unmatched to any gene: 13. This CDR3 is 16 amino acids long. The CDR3 reads CASSFATSGPPGEQYF. CDR3 DNA: TGTGCCAGCAGCTTCGCTACTAGCGGGCCGCCGGGGGAGCAGTACTTC.

The chain links TRBV30 to TRBJ2-7; the match to TRBD1 covers 7 bases. With 3 bases clipped from V and 2 bases from J, the junction kept 13 bases outside the gene matches. The V gene's germline CDR1 is GTSNPN and CDR2 SVGIG (reference sequence). The CDR3 is made up of 16 amino acids. The CDR3 loop is CAWSLKDRAQTYEQYF. The CDR3 coding sequence is TGTGCCTGGAGCCTGAAAGACAGGGCCCAAACCTACGAGCAGTACTTC. The complete variable domain, with remaining parts taken from reference TRBV30 and TRBJ2-7, reads SQTIHQWPATLVQPVGSPLSLECTVEGTSNPNLYWYRQAAGRGLQLLFYSVGIGQISSEVPQNLSASRPQDRQFILSSKKLLLSDSGFYLCAWSLKDRAQTYEQYFGPGTRLTVT.

The chain is built from TRBV6-4 and TRBJ1-1; no clear D. The germline gives CDR1 MRHNA, CDR2 SNTAGT. V was shortened by 0 bases and J by 4 bases, with 15 bases between the two germline ends. This CDR3 spans 16 amino acids. The DNA for the CDR3 is TGTGCCAGCAGTGACTCAGTACGGGGTTGGGGCACTGAAGCTTTCTTT. It translates to CASSDSVRGWGTEAFF.

The chain employs TRBV7-6 and TRBJ1-1; 7 bases agree with TRBD1. V lost 1 base to trimming and J lost 1 base; unmatched junction nucleotides: 0. Germline V CDR1 and CDR2: SGHVS, FNYEAQ. This CDR3 is built from 14 residues. The CDR3 DNA follows: TGTGCCAGCAGCTTAGGACAGGGGAACACTGAAGCTTTCTTT. Protein: CASSLGQGNTEAFF.

This sequence joins TRBV29-1 and TRBJ1-5; the D gene is possibly TRBD1 (6 bases). Germline V CDR1 and CDR2: SQVTM, ANQGSEA. The CDR3 is 13 residues long. Trimming took off 4 bases at V and 1 base at J, with 8 bases between the two ends. As DNA, the CDR3 is TGCAGCGTTGGGGACAACAGCAATCAGCCCCAGCATTTT. Its translation: CSVGDNSNQPQHF.

The chain carries TRBV7-2 and TRBJ1-6; D is uncertain. V was trimmed by 5 bases and J by 0 bases, leaving 8 bases between them. The CDR3 length is 15 residues. Looked up from germline, CDR1 is SGHTA and CDR2 is FQGNSA. The CDR3 spells CASSKESSYNSPLHF. The CDR3 nucleotides read TGTGCCAGCAGCAAAGAGAGCTCCTATAATTCACCCCTCCACTTT.

J is TRBJ2-3 and V is TRBV2; TRBD2 aligns across 8 bases. Germline V gives CDR1 SNHLY, CDR2 FYNNEI. The V and J ends lost 7 bases and 0 bases, in that order; junction bases with no gene match: 9. There are 16 residues in the CDR3. The CDR3 here is CASKKVAGTSTDTQYF. CDR3 coding DNA: TGTGCCAGCAAGAAGGTAGCGGGGACTAGCACAGATACGCAGTATTTT.

As DNA, the CDR3 is TGTGCCAGTAGTGTGGGGGGGGCGCGCACTGAAGCTTTCTTT. Amino acids: CASSVGGARTEAFF. The J gene is TRBJ1-1, the V gene TRBV19; tentative D call: TRBD1 (6 bases). Deletions cut 5 bases from V and 4 bases from J, with 14 bases between. Germline V gene sequence: CDR1 LNHDA, CDR2 SQIVND (reference sequence). This CDR3 spans 14 amino acids.

J is TRBJ2-1 and V is TRBV4-3; TRBD2 aligns across 11 bases. This CDR3 has 21 residues. Losses at the gene ends were 0 bases for V and 0 bases for J; bases not matched to a gene: 13. Germline assignment: CDR1 LGHNA and CDR2 YSLEER. The CDR3 DNA follows: TGCGCCAGCAGCCAAGATTGGGCTAGCGGGGGGTCCCAATTCTCCTACAATGAGCAGTTCTTC. Its protein is CASSQDWASGGSQFSYNEQFF.

The gene calls are TRBV7-9 and TRBJ2-1; 14 positions agree with TRBD2. Trimming at V came to 1 base and at J to 6 bases, leaving 8 bases not matched to a gene. Germline V gene data show CDR1 as SEHNR and CDR2 as FQNEAQ (reference sequence). The CDR3 runs 18 residues. The CDR3 sequence: CASSLETSGGAGVNEQFF. The CDR3, as DNA: TGTGCCAGCAGCTTAGAGACTAGCGGGGGGGCCGGTGTCAATGAGCAGTTCTTC.

This rearrangement joins TRBV4-1 to TRBJ1-5; no firm D call. This CDR3 has 14 residues. Between the trimmed V and J ends, which lost 0 bases and 2 bases, there was a span of 5 bases. CDR1 and CDR2 from the germline V gene are MGHRA and YSYEKL. The DNA for the CDR3 is TGCGCCAGCAGCCAAGATTCAGGCAATCAGCCCCAGCATTTT. This gives the protein CASSQDSGNQPQHF.

V gene TRBV5-6 combines with J gene TRBJ2-5, with 7 bases aligning to TRBD2. Per the germline V gene, CDR1 is SGHDT and CDR2 is YYEEEE. There are 16 residues in the CDR3. Germline trimming cut 0 bases from V and 3 bases from J; bases unmatched to any gene: 8. In nucleotides, the CDR3 is TGTGCCAGCAGCTTGGTTTTCGCGGGGGAGAAAGAGACCCAGTACTTC. It encodes CASSLVFAGEKETQYF.